Sequencing of this T cell receptor (beta chain) was carried out in a study of blood T cell repertoires in COVID-19 (dated by TCRdb to the early 2020s). General notes on the study: Samples covering the acute and convalescent phases of COVID-19 were provided by collaborators in the United States, Italy and Spain. The material from the prospective study consisted of cDNA or gDNA derived from T cells, B-cell-depleted T cells, or PBMCs. The dataset comprised deeply sampled blood TCRbeta repertoires from subjects exposed to, actively infected with, or recovered from COVID-19. A freely available public database, intended as a resource for researchers studying the immune response to SARS-CoV-2, is where the repertoires were released. The samples were drawn from the first 160 participants of the ongoing ImmuneRACE study and from 1,254 subjects provided by 6 global collaborators. Nearly every sample came with metadata listing a de-identified subject ID, COVID-19 status, age in years and sex. Where available, HLA class I and class II types were obtained from metadata supplied by the sample provider rather than from assay-based typing. Study-level results and caveats: The quantity of clinical and demographic metadata differed by source and by participant and was supplied without curation.

On this clone: Its recognized antigen is unknown. Per-base qualities were not stored, and no clone one base away is much larger.

Trimming at the junction amounts to 0 bases on V and 0 bases on J, and the germline ends lie 12 bases apart. From the germline V gene, CDR1 is SQVTM and CDR2 is ANQGSEA. The CDR3 has 16 amino acids, counting the end cysteine and phenylalanine. Just the 48-base CDR3 DNA is kept, in frame starting at base 1. TCRbeta CDR3 regions were amplified from genomic DNA by means of the immunoSEQ Assay, a bias-controlled multiplex PCR. On the study's bioinformatics: Within the assay, amplification of reference gene primers was used to estimate how many nucleated cells each sample contained. To quantify the absolute abundance of each unique TCRbeta CDR3 rearrangement, sequence reads were collapsed and filtered. Productive Simpson clonality was computed per sample as the square root of Simpson's diversity index over productive rearrangements. The source is immuneACCESS, and TCRdb retained only in-frame sequences with V and J called. Part of the clones is not carried over; for the studies checked, unresolved V genes explain less than half of this, and the remainder is unexplained. V and J calls and clone size are given by that table; D and trimming were obtained from the DNA. Across this sample there are approximately 99,000 clones, with about four fifths seen only once. The ten largest make up over 15% of the sample.

The collaborating institutions used their own protocols to collect whole blood in K2EDTA tubes. Collaborator samples were shipped for TCRbeta analysis as frozen whole blood, isolated PBMCs, or DNA extracted from either sample type. Source material: peripheral blood. This chain joins TRBV29-1 to TRBJ2-1, and possibly TRBD2, on 5 matching bases. The sequence came from a woman over 75 with active or convalescent COVID-19. The CDR3: CSVEEAGISSYNEQFF. The nucleotide sequence is given as TGCAGCGTTGAAGAAGCCGGGATATCCTCCTACAATGAGCAGTTCTTC.